The T cell receptor beta chain described here comes from a study of T-cell reconstitution after alpha-beta-depleted transplantation in children. Study conclusions and caveats: In patients about two months after transplant, alpha-beta T cells reportedly arose from several hundred expanded graft clones. At the one-year point after transplant, T-cell counts and TCRbeta diversity were found to come mostly from T cells that had been newly produced. Surviving recipient T cells and intrathymic progenitors accounted for some patients' high TCRbeta diversity at day 60.

Trimming took 1 base from V and 0 from J, leaving 13 bases between them. Germline lookup yields CDR1 SGHDN and CDR2 FVKESK. CDR3 length: 17 amino acids. This clonotype was seen repeatedly, ten times or more. Its antigen is not identified. Preparation of the TCRbeta library used unique molecular identifiers. MiXCR, applied by TCRdb to the PCR reads, yields one record per CDR3 protein. The data contain about 200,000 distinct CDR3 sequences, 7% to 9% of them seen just once; the ten biggest clones take up less than 40%. The chain is built from TRBV14 and TRBJ2-1; a weak D match, TRBD1 (5 bases). Sequencing used PBMCs, mostly from graft donor cells, obtained 360 days after TCRalphabeta/CD19-depleted stem cell transplant. This TCR was sampled from a male patient under 10 years old who had a stem cell transplant for acute myeloid leukemia, so the T cells may come from the graft donor. The CDR3 reads CASSQGGTPSSYNEQFF. The CDR3 DNA reads TGTGCCAGCAGCCAAGGGGGCACCCCGAGCTCCTACAATGAGCAGTTCTTC. Using reference TRBV14 and TRBJ2-1 for the parts outside the CDR3, the full variable domain is EAGVTQFPSHSVIEKGQTVTLRCDPISGHDNLYWYRRVMGKEIKFLLHFVKESKQDESGMPNNRFLAERTGGTYSTLKVQPAELEDSGVYFCASSQGGTPSSYNEQFFGPGTRLTVL.